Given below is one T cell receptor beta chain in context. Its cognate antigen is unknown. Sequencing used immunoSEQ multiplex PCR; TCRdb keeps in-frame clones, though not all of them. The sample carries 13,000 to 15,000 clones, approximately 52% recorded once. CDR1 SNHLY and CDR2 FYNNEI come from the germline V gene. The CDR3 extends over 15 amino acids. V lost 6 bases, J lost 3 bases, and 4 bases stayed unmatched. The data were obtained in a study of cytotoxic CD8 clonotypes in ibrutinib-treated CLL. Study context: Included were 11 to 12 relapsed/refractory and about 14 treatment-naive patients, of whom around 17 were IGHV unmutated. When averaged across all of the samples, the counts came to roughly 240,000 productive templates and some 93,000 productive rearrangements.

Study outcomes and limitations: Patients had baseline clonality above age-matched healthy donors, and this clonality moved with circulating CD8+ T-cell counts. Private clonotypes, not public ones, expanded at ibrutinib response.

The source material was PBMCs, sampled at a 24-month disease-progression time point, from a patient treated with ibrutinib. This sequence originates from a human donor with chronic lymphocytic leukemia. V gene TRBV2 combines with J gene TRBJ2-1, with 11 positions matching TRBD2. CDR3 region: CASRIAGGNYNEQFF. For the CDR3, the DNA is TGTGCCAGCAGGATAGCGGGGGGGAACTACAATGAGCAGTTCTTC.